This note documents a single TCR beta chain sequence. CDR1 is KGHDR and CDR2 is SFDVKD in the germline V gene. Trimming removed 5 bases at V and 4 bases at J, with 11 bases between. The CDR3 is made up of 14 amino acids. This entry is derived from a study of blood T cell repertoires in COVID-19. Study details: Sources were T cells, B-cell-depleted T cells, or PBMCs; the material itself was cDNA or gDNA.

In the source study's methods: Amplification of reference gene primers provided the estimated nucleated cell counts. This table comes from immunoSEQ multiplex PCR, and its TCRdb copy is limited to in-frame clones, with some not included. V, J and clone size reflect that table, while D and trimming were determined from the DNA. This table has around 94,000 clones, about 90% appearing once. Those enrolled in Seattle joined during active infection and were followed longitudinally afterward. The V gene is TRBV24-1, the J gene TRBJ2-1; D not resolved. The sequenced sample consisted of peripheral blood. The clonotype was recovered from a woman aged 45-65 years with COVID-19, enrolled during active disease. CDR3 nucleotide sequence: TGTGCCACCAGTGGACATATCCCTTACAATGAGCAGTTCTTC. Translating gives CATSGHIPYNEQFF.